This TCR beta chain originates from a study of blood T cell repertoires in COVID-19. Looking at the study overall: Sites in the United States, Italy and Spain provided acute and convalescent COVID-19 samples.

Authors' data handling: Amplification of reference gene primers provided the estimated nucleated cell counts. Clones were sequenced by immunoSEQ multiplex PCR, and TCRdb holds only the in-frame ones, with some missing. Clonal size and the V and J genes are those of that table, whereas D and trimming came from the DNA. The table shows roughly 230,000 clones, with more than 75% occurring only once. The clonotype was recovered from a man between 40 and 49 years old with acute or convalescent COVID-19. Sequencing used peripheral blood.

The CDR3 DNA is TGCGCCAGCAGCTTGGGGCAGGGCAACGCCTATGGCTACACCTTC. This codes for CASSLGQGNAYGYTF. The chain uses TRBV5-1 and TRBJ1-2, with D possibly being TRBD1 (5 bases). The CDR3 consists of 15 residues. Germline values: CDR1 SGHRS, CDR2 YFSETQ. V lost 0 bases, J lost 4 bases, and 13 bases lay in between.